A single sample is the source of the 22 T cell receptor beta chains below, sequenced in a study of cytomegalovirus exposure and HLA in healthy donors. 60 Vbeta and 13 Jbeta primers were used in PCR. TCRdb's copy holds only in-frame clones and misses some; the assay was immunoSEQ multiplex PCR. In the table there are roughly 150,000 clones, around 86% of which are singletons. The sample consisted of PBMCs. The receptors were sampled from a male donor in good health and CMV-seronegative.

A few counts support this clone. J is TRBJ1-6 and V is TRBV7-2, with D possibly TRBD1 on 6 matching bases. Per germline, CDR1 SGHTA and CDR2 FQGNSA. The CDR3 loop spans 13 amino acids. V gave up 5 bases and J gave up 8 bases, with 10 bases separating them. The CDR3 reads CASSTNRDSPLHF. CDR3 coding DNA: TGTGCCAGCAGCACCAACAGGGATTCACCCCTCCACTTT. Using reference TRBV7-2 and TRBJ1-6 for the parts outside the CDR3, the full variable domain is GAGVSQSPSNKVTEKGKDVELRCDPISGHTALYWYRQSLGQGLEFLIYFQGNSAPDKSGLPSDRFSAERTGGSVSTLTIQRTQQEDSAVYLCASSTNRDSPLHFGNGTRLTVT.

The J gene is TRBJ1-2, the V gene TRBV4-1; a weak D match, TRBD1 (5 bases). V gave up 3 bases and J gave up 3 bases, with 17 bases separating them. Looked up from germline, CDR1 is MGHRA and CDR2 is YSYEKL. CDR3 length: 16 amino acids. The DNA of the CDR3 is TGCGCCAGCAGCCAGGCACATCCGGCAGGGCACTATGGCTACACCTTC. Protein product: CASSQAHPAGHYGYTF.

The V call is TRBV5-6, the J call TRBJ2-7, with 9 bases matching TRBD1. The CDR3 covers 15 residues. Germline CDR1 and CDR2: SGHDT and YYEEEE. V was clipped by 6 bases and J by 5 bases; unmatched bases: 12. The DNA of the CDR3 is TGTGCCAGCACCCCCGGTGGGACAGGGATGAACGAGCAGTACTTC. Translated: CASTPGGTGMNEQYF.

This clone has a handful of counts. The rearrangement joins TRBV14 to TRBJ1-2; 9 bases map to TRBD1. With 2 bases clipped from V and 3 bases from J, the junction kept 10 bases outside the gene matches. The germline CDR1 and CDR2 sequences are SGHDN and FVKESK. The CDR3 contains 17 residues. The CDR3 protein is CASSQLGTGNTHYGYTF. The CDR3 DNA reads TGTGCCAGCAGCCAACTCGGGACAGGGAATACCCACTATGGCTACACCTTC.

This chain uses TRBV4-1 with TRBJ1-1; D might be TRBD1 (6 bases). V gave up 2 bases and J gave up 7 bases, with 17 bases separating them. The CDR3 runs 15 residues. In germline, CDR1 is MGHRA, CDR2 YSYEKL. CDR3 sequence reads: CASSQPFTGNHEAFF. CDR3 coding DNA: TGCGCCAGCAGCCAACCATTCACAGGGAACCATGAAGCTTTCTTT.

The chain links TRBV7-8 to TRBJ2-4; 8 bases match TRBD1. V trimming: 5 bases; J trimming: 0 bases; junction bases outside the gene matches: 6. From germline, CDR1 is SGHVS and CDR2 FQNEAQ. The CDR3 consists of 16 residues. The CDR3 protein is CASSQDRALAKNIQYF. CDR3 nucleotide sequence: TGTGCCAGCAGCCAGGACAGGGCACTAGCCAAAAACATTCAGTACTTC. The variable domain in full, completed from reference TRBV7-8 and TRBJ2-4, reads GAGVSQSPRYKVAKRGQDVALRCDPISGHVSLFWYQQALGQGPEFLTYFQNEAQLDKSGLPSDRFFAERPEGSVSTLKIQRTQQEDSAVYLCASSQDRALAKNIQYFGAGTRLSVL.

The chain has TRBV6-5 and TRBJ1-2; 11 positions match TRBD1. Germline CDR1 reads MNHEY; CDR2 reads SVGAGI. Losses at the gene ends were 5 bases for V and 8 bases for J; bases not matched to a gene: 7. The CDR3 spans 14 residues. The CDR3 spells CASSRGQGVEGYTF. In nucleotides, the CDR3 is TGTGCCAGCAGTCGGGGACAGGGGGTAGAGGGCTACACCTTC.

This chain uses TRBV6-5 with TRBJ2-7, with D uncertain. The V and J ends lost 5 bases and 2 bases respectively, with 10 bases between them. The CDR3 is 13 amino acids. Germline assignment: CDR1 MNHEY and CDR2 SVGAGI. CDR3 in amino acids: CASSVDIPYEQYF. Written as DNA, the CDR3 is TGTGCCAGCAGTGTCGACATACCCTACGAGCAGTACTTC.

The CDR3 here is CASSKHNQPQHF. The CDR3 DNA reads TGTGCCAGCAGCAAGCATAATCAGCCCCAGCATTTT. The chain is built from TRBV27 and TRBJ1-5; the D is unclear. Trimming removed 6 bases from V and 4 bases from J, with 7 bases in between. CDR1 and CDR2 (germline): MNHEY, SMNVEV (reference sequence). This CDR3 contains 12 residues.

The chain is built from TRBV4-1 and TRBJ1-5; no firm D call. The CDR3 consists of 15 residues. The V gene's germline CDR1 is MGHRA and CDR2 YSYEKL. The V and J ends lost 0 bases and 4 bases respectively, with 10 bases between them. The CDR3 DNA reads as TGCGCCAGCAGCCAAGATCAGTCCCAAAATCAGCCCCAGCATTTT. It specifies CASSQDQSQNQPQHF.

The rearrangement joins TRBV27 to TRBJ1-2; D uncertain. Per germline, CDR1 MNHEY and CDR2 SMNVEV (reference sequence). V was pared by 6 bases and J by 0 bases, with 11 bases between. CDR3 size: 14 residues. In DNA, the CDR3 is TGTGCCAGCAGCCCGGTATTGCCTAACTATGGCTACACCTTC. Protein product: CASSPVLPNYGYTF.

This chain uses TRBV30 with TRBJ2-7; the D gene is possibly TRBD1 (6 bases). Germline CDR1 GTSNPN, CDR2 SVGIG (reference sequence). The V end lost 3 bases, the J end lost 11 bases, and 11 bases lay between the germline ends. CDR3 length: 10 residues. The CDR3 DNA follows: TGTGCCTGGAGCCTCGGACAGAAGTACTTC. Protein product: CAWSLGQKYF.

This chain connects TRBV4-1 to TRBJ2-1; TRBD1 matches 12 bases. The germline CDR1 and CDR2 sequences are MGHRA and YSYEKL. The length of the CDR3 is 16 residues. The J segment lost 9 bases and the V segment lost 1 base, leaving 7 bases of the junction unmatched. The CDR3 reads CASSQGSGQGAGEQFF. Written as DNA, the CDR3 is TGCGCCAGCAGCCAAGGTTCGGGACAGGGGGCAGGTGAGCAGTTCTTC.

This clone was detected many times. The CDR3 here is CASSLGVGQGLWEQYF. The CDR3 region has the DNA TGTGCCAGCAGCTTAGGGGTCGGTCAGGGTCTGTGGGAGCAGTACTTC. V and J are TRBV7-9 and TRBJ2-7, with D perhaps matching TRBD1 (5 bases). The CDR3 has 16 residues. Germline CDR1 reads SEHNR; CDR2 reads FQNEAQ (reference sequence). The V gene lost 1 base and the J gene lost 7 bases, with 20 bases spanning the gap.

Here the CDR3 reads CASSPIYSGNTIYF. The CDR3 DNA reads TGTGCCAGCAGTCCTATCTACTCTGGAAACACCATATATTTT. The chain has TRBV7-2 and TRBJ1-3; D gene unclear. With 6 bases removed from V and 0 bases from J, the gap between germline ends came to 9 bases. Germline assignment: CDR1 SGHTA and CDR2 FQGNSA. The CDR3 extends over 14 amino acids.

This chain connects TRBV13 to TRBJ2-3; D not certain. Germline CDR1 reads PRHDT; CDR2 reads FYEKMQ (reference sequence). The V and J ends lost 4 bases and 2 bases respectively, with 13 bases between them. The CDR3 loop spans 15 amino acids. The CDR3 sequence is CASSSPGGYTDTQYF. In nucleotides, the CDR3 is TGTGCCAGCAGCTCCCCTGGCGGCTACACAGATACGCAGTATTTT. Combining the CDR3 with reference TRBV13 and TRBJ2-3 gives the whole variable domain AAGVIQSPRHLIKEKRETATLKCYPIPRHDTVYWYQQGPGQDPQFLISFYEKMQSDKGSIPDRFSAQQFSDYHSELNMSSLELGDSALYFCASSSPGGYTDTQYFGPGTRLTVL.

This clone has just a few counts. The gene calls are TRBV7-8 and TRBJ2-1, with 9 bases fitting TRBD1. This CDR3 spans 16 amino acids. The J segment lost 7 bases and the V segment lost 5 bases, leaving 12 bases of the junction unmatched. Germline V CDR1 and CDR2: SGHVS, FQNEAQ. CDR3 in DNA: TGTGCCAGCAGCGTCCCCCGGGACAGGGAAGAGAATGAGCAGTTCTTC. Translated: CASSVPRDREENEQFF.

The chain carries TRBV2 and TRBJ1-2; D may be TRBD1 (5 bases). V was trimmed by 0 bases and J by 2 bases, leaving 22 bases between them. The CDR3 is 19 residues long. Per germline, CDR1 SNHLY and CDR2 FYNNEI. The CDR3 loop is CASSEAGLGGVLLNYGYTF. The CDR3 DNA is TGTGCCAGCAGTGAAGCGGGCCTGGGGGGGGTCCTACTGAACTATGGCTACACCTTC.

The chain combines TRBV6-5 with TRBJ1-2; 12 nucleotides match TRBD1. The J segment lost 7 bases and the V segment lost 5 bases, leaving 8 bases of the junction unmatched. CDR1 and CDR2 from the germline V gene are MNHEY and SVGAGI. The CDR3 has 15 residues. The CDR3 region has the DNA TGTGCCAGCAGTCCAGGGACAGGGGGCGCGGGTGGCTACACCTTC. Amino acid sequence: CASSPGTGGAGGYTF.

The chain carries TRBV9 and TRBJ1-1, with D possibly matching TRBD1 (6 bases). Looked up from germline, CDR1 is SGDLS and CDR2 is YYNGEE. V was trimmed by 4 bases and J by 8 bases, leaving 15 bases between them. This CDR3 is built from 13 residues. CDR3 nucleotide sequence: TGTGCCAGCAGCCCTGACAGGTACGCCGAAGCTTTCTTT. It encodes CASSPDRYAEAFF.

Regarding this clone: Other DNA variants within this sample encode the same CDR3. This chain uses TRBV2 with TRBJ1-1; D possibly corresponds to TRBD1 (6 bases). V lost 1 base and J 5 bases, leaving 11 bases between the germline ends. Germline CDR1 SNHLY, CDR2 FYNNEI. The CDR3 is 14 residues long. CDR3: CASSEGGGRTEAFF. The CDR3 nucleotides read TGTGCCAGCAGTGAAGGGGGGGGGCGAACTGAAGCTTTCTTT.

In its sample, this clone was seen a few times. Other nucleotide sequences in the sample specify the same CDR3. The chain is built from TRBV27 and TRBJ2-7; D gene unclear. Trimming pared 2 bases from V and 2 bases from J, leaving 10 bases between. In germline, CDR1 is MNHEY, CDR2 SMNVEV (reference sequence). This CDR3 region has 14 residues. The CDR3 protein is CASSLRGRTYEQYF. CDR3 nucleotide sequence: TGTGCCAGCAGTTTACGTGGCAGAACCTACGAGCAGTACTTC.